Listed here are 22 T cell receptor beta chains from one sample, sequenced in a study of a mutant IDH1 vaccine in newly diagnosed glioma. Noted time point: week 5, during vaccination. The vaccine gave 300 ug of a 20-mer mutant IDH1 peptide subcutaneously per dose. Only in-frame clones appear in the TCRdb table, and some are missing; sequencing was by immunoSEQ multiplex PCR. The sample lists over 50,000 clones; 75% to 90% were seen once. Their specific antigens are unknown. The sample was PBMCs, taken from a glioma patient whose treatment included an IDH1 peptide vaccine. The receptors were sampled from a woman aged 40 to 55 with glioma.

This clone was counted between two and nine times. The chain has TRBV19 and TRBJ2-7; D is perhaps TRBD2 (5 bases). The germline V gene encodes CDR1 LNHDA and CDR2 SQIVND (reference sequence). The CDR3 covers 12 residues. V was trimmed by 6 bases and J by 6 bases, leaving 12 bases between them. Here the CDR3 DNA reads TGTGCCAGTAGAAAGGACTTGGGCGAGCAGTACTTC. Amino acid sequence: CASRKDLGEQYF. Drawing the rest from reference TRBV19 and TRBJ2-7, the complete variable domain is DGGITQSPKYLFRKEGQNVTLSCEQNLNHDAMYWYRQDPGQGLRLIYYSQIVNDFQKGDIAEGYSVSREKKESFPLTVTSAQKNPTAFYLCASRKDLGEQYFGPGTRLTVT.

This clone was seen a handful of times. The V gene is TRBV11-1, the J gene TRBJ1-5; the match to TRBD1 covers 10 bases. This CDR3 comprises 15 residues. Germline lookup yields CDR1 SGHAT and CDR2 FQDESV (reference sequence). Trimming cost V 5 bases and J 3 bases; bases outside gene matches: 4. This chain's CDR3 is CASSRTGGPNQPQHF. The CDR3 nucleotides are TGTGCCAGCAGCCGGACAGGGGGACCCAATCAGCCCCAGCATTTT.

The chain joins TRBV4-1 to TRBJ2-2; a weak D match, TRBD1 (5 bases). The CDR3 sequence is 15 residues long. V lost 0 bases and J lost 5, with 10 bases in between. Per germline, CDR1 MGHRA and CDR2 YSYEKL. As DNA, the CDR3 is TGCGCCAGCAGCCAAGAAAAAGGGGCAACCGGGGAGCTGTTTTTT. It specifies CASSQEKGATGELFF.

V is TRBV6-6 and J is TRBJ2-1, with D possibly matching TRBD2 (7 bases). The CDR3 totals 14 residues. Trimming removed 2 bases from V and 8 bases from J, with 13 bases in between. Per germline, CDR1 MNHNY and CDR2 SVGAGI (reference sequence). CDR3 sequence: CASSYTGRVHEQFF. The CDR3, as DNA: TGTGCCAGCAGTTACACAGGGAGGGTCCATGAGCAGTTCTTC.

The chain recombines TRBV10-3 with TRBJ2-3; a possible D gene is TRBD2 (6 bases). The CDR3 totals 16 residues. Germline-derived CDR1 and CDR2 are ENHRY and SYGVKD. V was shortened by 5 bases and J by 2 bases, with 17 bases between the two germline ends. The chain's CDR3 is CAISLGGRGPTDTQYF. The CDR3 bases are TGTGCCATCAGTTTGGGTGGGCGGGGACCCACAGATACGCAGTATTTT.

V gene TRBV27 combines with J gene TRBJ2-3; D is uncertain. This CDR3 spans 12 amino acids. Germline V gene lookup returns CDR1 MNHEY and CDR2 SMNVEV (reference sequence). Trimming pared 0 bases from V and 11 bases from J, leaving 9 bases between. CDR3 DNA: TGTGCCAGCAGTTTATCTCCCCCCGGGCAGTATTTT. Protein: CASSLSPPGQYF.

The chain recombines TRBV6-1 with TRBJ1-1; the D is unclear. CDR3 length: 13 amino acids. Deletions cut 8 bases from V and 4 bases from J, with 14 bases between. Germline V gene data show CDR1 as MNHNS and CDR2 as SASEGT. CDR3 nucleotides: TGTGCCAGCGGAGAGGGCCTTCGCACTGAAGCTTTCTTT. Translating gives CASGEGLRTEAFF.

The chain has TRBV9 and TRBJ2-6, with 8 bases lining up with TRBD1. V gave up 0 bases and J gave up 0 bases; unmatched junction bases: 11. The CDR3 length is 20 residues. CDR1 is SGDLS and CDR2 is YYNGEE in the germline V gene. This CDR3 reads CASSVGRGDRLASGANVLTF. The CDR3 region has the DNA TGTGCCAGCAGCGTAGGGAGGGGGGACAGGCTAGCCTCTGGGGCCAACGTCCTGACTTTC.

The chain employs TRBV4-2 and TRBJ2-5; D not resolved. Germline assignment: CDR1 LGHNA and CDR2 YNFKEQ. Trimming cost V 1 base and J 4 bases, with 10 bases left between them. CDR3 length: 14 amino acids. CDR3 nucleotide sequence: TGTGCCAGCAGCCAAGTCGAGGAATCAGAGACCCAGTACTTC. This gives the protein CASSQVEESETQYF.

This sequence joins TRBV15 and TRBJ1-2, with D perhaps TRBD1 (5 bases). Per germline, CDR1 LNHNV and CDR2 YYDKDF (reference sequence). The CDR3 extends over 13 amino acids. With 0 bases removed from V and 8 bases from J, the gap between germline ends came to 10 bases. CDR3: CATSRERGGGYTF. In DNA, the CDR3 is TGTGCCACCAGCAGAGAAAGGGGAGGCGGCTACACCTTC.

This chain joins TRBV5-1 and TRBJ2-7; 9 bases agree with TRBD2. With 2 bases clipped from V and 5 bases from J, the junction kept 2 bases outside the gene matches. This CDR3 spans 13 amino acids. CDR1 and CDR2 from the germline V gene are SGHRS and YFSETQ. CDR3 DNA: TGCGCCAGCAGCTTAGGGACTAGCAACGAGCAGTACTTC. Its protein product is CASSLGTSNEQYF.

This chain links TRBV2 with TRBJ1-3, with D possibly TRBD1 on 6 matching bases. Germline V gene lookup returns CDR1 SNHLY and CDR2 FYNNEI. V gave up 7 bases and J gave up 0 bases, with 16 bases separating them. The CDR3 is 16 amino acids. The CDR3 nucleotides are TGTGCCAGCAACCCAGGCTGGGACAACTCTGGAAACACCATATATTTT. Its translation is CASNPGWDNSGNTIYF.

The rearrangement joins TRBV13 to TRBJ2-7, with TRBD2 identical over 8 bases. Germline V gives CDR1 PRHDT, CDR2 FYEKMQ (reference sequence). The CDR3 totals 12 residues. V lost 6 bases and J lost 2; bases outside the gene matches: 0. CDR3 sequence: CASSSGAYEQYF. The CDR3 DNA reads as TGTGCCAGCAGTAGCGGGGCCTACGAGCAGTACTTC.

The rearrangement uses TRBV27 and TRBJ2-7, with 8 bases lining up with TRBD2. Germline V CDR1 and CDR2: MNHEY, SMNVEV (reference sequence). This CDR3 spans 17 amino acids. V dropped 5 bases and J dropped 4; count of bases not matched to a gene: 16. CDR3 region: CASSPGGGVRHAYEQYF. For the CDR3, the DNA is TGTGCCAGCAGTCCCGGGGGGGGAGTAAGACATGCATACGAGCAGTACTTC.

The chain carries TRBV27 and TRBJ1-1; 7 bases align to TRBD1. The CDR3 sequence is 13 residues long. Germline values: CDR1 MNHEY, CDR2 SMNVEV (reference sequence). V lost 5 bases and J lost 6; bases outside the gene matches: 6. This CDR3 reads CASSTIQGAEAFF. The CDR3, as DNA: TGTGCCAGCAGTACCATTCAGGGGGCTGAAGCTTTCTTT.

CDR3 region: CAISVRGVPETQYF. The CDR3 DNA reads as TGTGCCATCAGTGTTCGGGGGGTCCCCGAGACCCAGTACTTC. V usage is TRBV10-3 and J usage is TRBJ2-5; 7 bases map to TRBD2. The CDR3 runs to 14 residues. V dropped 4 bases and J dropped 5; count of bases not matched to a gene: 7. Germline V gene data show CDR1 as ENHRY and CDR2 as SYGVKD.

The chain employs TRBV11-2 and TRBJ2-7, with 13 bases aligning to TRBD2. The ends lost 11 bases at V and 2 bases at J; junction bases unmatched: 6. This CDR3 has 14 residues. The germline gives CDR1 SGHAT, CDR2 FQNNGV. CDR3: CASGTSGETYEQYF. In DNA, the CDR3 is TGTGCCTCTGGGACTAGCGGGGAAACCTACGAGCAGTACTTC.

V and J are TRBV30 and TRBJ2-1; either TRBD1 or TRBD2 may supply D (6 bases each). There are 15 residues in the CDR3. V lost 2 bases and J lost 11, with 22 bases in between. CDR1 GTSNPN and CDR2 SVGIG come from the germline V gene (reference sequence). The CDR3 is CAWSTGGGRSRKQFF. The DNA of the CDR3 is TGTGCCTGGAGTACCGGGGGCGGACGTTCGAGGAAGCAGTTCTTC.

The chain employs TRBV6-5 and TRBJ1-5; 8 nucleotides align to TRBD1. V shed 6 bases, J shed 7 bases, and the junction held 11 bases outside the gene matches. The CDR3 is 15 amino acids. CDR1 and CDR2 from the germline V gene are MNHEY and SVGAGI. Here the CDR3 reads CASSSRQGISQPQHF. The CDR3, as DNA: TGTGCCAGCAGCAGCCGACAGGGGATATCGCAGCCCCAGCATTTT.

This rearrangement joins TRBV7-9 to TRBJ1-1; D perhaps matches TRBD1 (6 bases). V was cut by 8 bases and J by 0 bases, with 10 bases left in between. The length of the CDR3 is 13 residues. Germline CDR1 reads SEHNR; CDR2 reads FQNEAQ (reference sequence). The CDR3 nucleotides are TGTGCCAGCGGCCGGACAGTGAACACTGAAGCTTTCTTT. Translated, it gives CASGRTVNTEAFF.

The V gene is TRBV5-1, the J gene TRBJ2-7; TRBD1 might be the D (6 bases). The CDR3 has 15 residues. V was pared by 2 bases and J by 0 bases, with 12 bases between. Germline CDR1 SGHRS, CDR2 YFSETQ. CDR3 sequence reads: CASSFTGMSSYEQYF. The CDR3 nucleotides are TGCGCCAGCAGCTTTACAGGGATGAGCTCCTACGAGCAGTACTTC. The full variable domain, completed using reference TRBV5-1 and TRBJ2-7, is KAGVTQTPRYLIKTRGQQVTLSCSPISGHRSVSWYQQTPGQGLQFLFEYFSETQRNKGNFPGRFSGRQFSNSRSEMNVSTLELGDSALYLCASSFTGMSSYEQYFGPGTRLTVT.

This chain connects TRBV15 to TRBJ1-5, with D tentatively TRBD1 (5 bases). Per germline, CDR1 LNHNV and CDR2 YYDKDF (reference sequence). This CDR3 is 15 amino acids long. V was shortened by 3 bases and J by 6 bases, with 15 bases between the two germline ends. The CDR3 loop is CATSSAFGAGQPQHF. DNA of the CDR3: TGTGCCACCAGCAGCGCCTTTGGGGCGGGTCAGCCCCAGCATTTT.